This T cell receptor (beta chain) comes out of a study of response to subunit inactivated influenza vaccine. MiXCR was run by TCRdb on the RT-PCR reads, yielding one entry per CDR3 protein. The sample contains approximately 500,000 distinct CDR3 sequences, 10% to 15% of which appear only once. With 0 bases removed from V and 5 bases from J, the gap between germline ends came to 8 bases. The CDR3 is made up of 15 amino acids. CDR1 and CDR2 from the germline V gene are MNHEY and SVGAGI. Findings and limits, study-wide: The authors offered the suggestion that each seasonal influenza vaccination recruits few new T cells.

This clonotype was seen only a few times. Antigen unknown. The receptor comes from a middle-aged man who received an inactivated influenza vaccine. This chain uses TRBV6-5 with TRBJ1-6; D gene uncertain. The specimen comprised PBMCs from blood, sampled roughly 47 days after vaccination. CDR3 DNA sequence: TGTGCCAGCAGTTACTCAATCCATAATAATTCACCCCTCCACTTT. Amino acid sequence: CASSYSIHNNSPLHF.